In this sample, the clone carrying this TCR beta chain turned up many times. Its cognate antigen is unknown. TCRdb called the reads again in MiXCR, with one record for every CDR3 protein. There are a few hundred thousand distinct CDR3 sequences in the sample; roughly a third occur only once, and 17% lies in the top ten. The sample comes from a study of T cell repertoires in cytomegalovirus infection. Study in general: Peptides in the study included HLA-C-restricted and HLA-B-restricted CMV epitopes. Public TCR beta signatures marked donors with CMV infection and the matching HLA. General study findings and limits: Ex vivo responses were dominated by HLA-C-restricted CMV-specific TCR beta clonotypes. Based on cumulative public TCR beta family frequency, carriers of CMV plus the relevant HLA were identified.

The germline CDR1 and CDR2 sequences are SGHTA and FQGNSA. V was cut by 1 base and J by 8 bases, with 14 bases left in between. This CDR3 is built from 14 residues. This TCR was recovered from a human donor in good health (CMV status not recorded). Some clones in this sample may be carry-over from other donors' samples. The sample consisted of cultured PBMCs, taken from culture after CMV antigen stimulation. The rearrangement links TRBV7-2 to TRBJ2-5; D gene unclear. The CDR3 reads CASSLGQGLATQYF. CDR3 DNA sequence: TGTGCCAGCAGCTTAGGACAAGGATTGGCTACCCAGTACTTC.